This T cell receptor (beta chain) was sequenced for a study of identical twins. Study observations and caveats: Invariant cells of the MAIT and iNKT types might have partly distorted the zero-insertion analyses. Whereas memory repertoires showed no such difference, abundant cord blood beta clonotypes carried fewer insertions. Among beta out-of-frame sequences, excess sharing between twins appeared weaker.

In every case, the donor was a healthy Caucasian. Germline loops: CDR1 DFQATT, CDR2 SNEGSKA (reference sequence). The CDR3 consists of 15 residues. V trimming: 3 bases; J trimming: 1 base; junction bases outside the gene matches: 6. Details on this clonotype: Its cognate antigen is unknown.

TCRdb re-derived calls from the 5' RACE reads in MiXCR, one entry per CDR3 protein. The data contain 250,000 or so distinct CDR3 sequences, about 7.5% of them singletons. In addition, the sample was reused for a study of yellow fever vaccine responses in identical twins.

The sequence came from a woman in her late teens or twenties in good health. V usage is TRBV20-1 and J usage is TRBJ2-1; 7 positions agree with TRBD2. Sequencing was performed on CD8+ T cells sorted from blood. CDR3 in DNA: TGCAGTGCTAGTGAGGCGGGACTATCCTACAATGAGCAGTTCTTC. Translating it yields CSASEAGLSYNEQFF.